This TCR beta chain was recorded in a study of early stage breast cancer tumors. Study findings and constraints: Commonly generated sequences made up most enriched TCRB sequences shared between patients. Tumors had approximately 2.7-fold higher T cell density and higher clonality than adjacent normal breast tissue.

CDR1 is SGHAT and CDR2 is FQNNGV in the germline V gene. This CDR3 has 20 residues. V dropped 0 bases and J dropped 0 bases, with 21 bases sitting between them. The assay was immunoSEQ multiplex PCR, and TCRdb's table has in-frame clones only and misses some. The repertoire consists of about 50,000 clones, with 60% to 85% occurring once and the leading ten covering 3% to 3.5%. Turning to this clone: Its antigen is undetermined.

V gene TRBV11-2 combines with J gene TRBJ2-1; TRBD1 or TRBD2 may be the D gene (5 bases each). This TCR came from a person aged 30 to 39 with breast cancer. Sequenced sample: blood. The CDR3 DNA reads as TGTGCCAGCAGCTTAGAAAGGGGACGCAGGTCCACAACCTCCTACAATGAGCAGTTCTTC. Its protein is CASSLERGRRSTTSYNEQFF. The full variable domain, in which reference TRBV11-2 and TRBJ2-1 provide the parts outside the CDR3, is EAGVAQSPRYKIIEKRQSVAFWCNPISGHATLYWYQQILGQGPKLLIQFQNNGVVDDSQLPKDRFSAERLKGVDSTLKIQPAKLEDSAVYLCASSLERGRRSTTSYNEQFFGPGTRLTVL.